The 5 T cell receptor beta chains presented below share a single source sample, sequenced in a study of early stage breast cancer tumors. Data came from immunoSEQ multiplex PCR; TCRdb stores just in-frame clones and leaves some out. The table shows 7,000 to 8,500 clones, with around 77% occurring only once. Sequences were obtained from normal breast tissue next to the tumor. Receptor source: a person aged 55 to 69 with breast cancer.

The gene calls are TRBV4-1 and TRBJ2-1, with 10 bases aligning to TRBD2. CDR3 length: 16 residues. Germline CDR1 MGHRA, CDR2 YSYEKL. V lost 0 bases, J lost 9 bases, and 8 bases stayed unmatched. The CDR3 loop reads CASSQDKAGGPGEQFF. The CDR3 nucleotides read TGCGCCAGCAGCCAAGATAAAGCGGGAGGGCCCGGTGAGCAGTTCTTC.

This clone is labeled as medium-sized (0.01 to 0.1%). In nucleotides, the CDR3 is TGTGCCAGCAGCTTCAGACGCGAGCAGTACTTC. Protein product: CASSFRREQYF. The rearrangement links TRBV11-1 to TRBJ2-7; D ambiguous. This CDR3 has 11 amino acids. V was shortened by 3 bases and J by 6 bases, with 6 bases between the two germline ends. In germline, CDR1 is SGHAT, CDR2 FQDESV (reference sequence).

This clone was picked up a small number of times. This rearrangement joins TRBV28 to TRBJ2-7; 11 nucleotides align to TRBD1. CDR1 is MDHEN, CDR2 SYDVKM, per germline. This CDR3 comprises 15 residues. V lost 4 bases, J lost 3 bases, and 5 bases stayed unmatched. Here the CDR3 reads CASSSPGQGDYEQYF. The CDR3 DNA reads TGTGCCAGCAGTTCTCCGGGACAGGGGGACTACGAGCAGTACTTC.

This chain links TRBV27 with TRBJ2-7; D is perhaps TRBD1 (6 bases). Germline V gene sequence: CDR1 MNHEY, CDR2 SMNVEV (reference sequence). CDR3 length: 16 residues. Trimming shortened V by 2 bases and J by 6 bases, and 20 bases separated the two germline ends. CDR3 sequence reads: CASSLQGGASLGEQYF. CDR3 DNA sequence: TGTGCCAGCAGTTTACAAGGGGGAGCCAGCCTCGGCGAGCAGTACTTC.

The chain employs TRBV5-1 and TRBJ1-1; no clear D gene. In germline, CDR1 is SGHRS, CDR2 YFSETQ. V was pared by 0 bases and J by 1 base, with 7 bases between. The CDR3 consists of 14 residues. This chain's CDR3 is CASSLVGPNTEAFF. The CDR3 DNA is TGCGCCAGCAGCTTGGTTGGTCCGAACACTGAAGCTTTCTTT.